This TCR beta chain was found in a study of T cell repertoires in cytomegalovirus infection. About the study: Both a matching HLA type and CMV infection were indicated by public TCR beta signatures.

MiXCR, run by TCRdb on the reads, gives a single entry per CDR3 protein. Seen here are roughly 310,000 distinct CDR3 sequences, under 20% observed once, and the top ten hold 12%. Per germline, CDR1 ENHRY and CDR2 SYGVKD. The CDR3 totals 17 residues. V dropped 3 bases and J dropped 3; count of bases not matched to a gene: 8. This clonotype was seen repeatedly, ten times or more. The genes are TRBV10-3 and TRBJ1-4; 9 positions agree with TRBD1. The source is a human donor in good health (CMV status not recorded). Some clones in this sample may be carry-over from other donors' samples. Sequenced sample: PBMCs. CDR3 coding DNA: TGTGCCATCAGTGAATCGCGACAGGGGGTATCTAATGAAAAACTGTTTTTT. It specifies CAISESRQGVSNEKLFF.